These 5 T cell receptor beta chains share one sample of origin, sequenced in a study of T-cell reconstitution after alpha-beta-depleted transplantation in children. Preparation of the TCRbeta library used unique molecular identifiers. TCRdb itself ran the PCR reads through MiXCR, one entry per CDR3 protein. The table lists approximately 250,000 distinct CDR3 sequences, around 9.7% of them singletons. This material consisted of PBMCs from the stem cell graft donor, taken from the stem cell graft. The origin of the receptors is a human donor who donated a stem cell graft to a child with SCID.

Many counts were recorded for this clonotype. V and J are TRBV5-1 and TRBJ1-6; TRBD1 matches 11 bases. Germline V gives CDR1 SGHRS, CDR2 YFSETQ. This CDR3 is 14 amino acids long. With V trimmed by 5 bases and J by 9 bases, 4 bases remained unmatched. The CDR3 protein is CASRGTGGSSPLHF. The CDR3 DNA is TGCGCCAGCAGAGGGACAGGGGGAAGTTCACCCCTCCACTTT. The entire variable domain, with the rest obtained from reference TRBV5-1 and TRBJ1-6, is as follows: KAGVTQTPRYLIKTRGQQVTLSCSPISGHRSVSWYQQTPGQGLQFLFEYFSETQRNKGNFPGRFSGRQFSNSRSEMNVSTLELGDSALYLCASRGTGGSSPLHFGNGTRLTVT.

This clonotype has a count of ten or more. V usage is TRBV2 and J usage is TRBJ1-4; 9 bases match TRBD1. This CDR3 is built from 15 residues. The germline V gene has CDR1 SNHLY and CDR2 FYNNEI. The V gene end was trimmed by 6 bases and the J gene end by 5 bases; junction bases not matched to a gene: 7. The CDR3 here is CASRNYRGPNEKLFF. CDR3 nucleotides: TGTGCCAGCAGGAATTACAGGGGGCCCAATGAAAAACTGTTTTTT.

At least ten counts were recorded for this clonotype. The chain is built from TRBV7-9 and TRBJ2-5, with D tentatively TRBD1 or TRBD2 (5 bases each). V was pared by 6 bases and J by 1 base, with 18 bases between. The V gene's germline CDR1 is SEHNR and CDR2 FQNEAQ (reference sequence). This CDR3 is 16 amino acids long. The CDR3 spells CASSQRGSAPQETQYF. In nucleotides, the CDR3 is TGTGCCAGCAGTCAGAGGGGTAGCGCCCCCCAAGAGACCCAGTACTTC.

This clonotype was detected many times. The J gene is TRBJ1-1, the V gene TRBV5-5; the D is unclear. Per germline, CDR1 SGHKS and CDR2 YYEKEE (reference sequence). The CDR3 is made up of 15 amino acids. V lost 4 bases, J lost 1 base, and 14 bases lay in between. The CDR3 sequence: CASSGNTVGNTEAFF. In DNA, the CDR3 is TGTGCCAGCAGCGGAAATACAGTGGGGAACACTGAAGCTTTCTTT.

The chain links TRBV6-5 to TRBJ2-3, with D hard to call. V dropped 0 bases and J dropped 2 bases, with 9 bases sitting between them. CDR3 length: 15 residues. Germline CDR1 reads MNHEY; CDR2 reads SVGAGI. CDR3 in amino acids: CASSYSVAITDTQYF. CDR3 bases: TGTGCCAGCAGTTACTCGGTCGCCATCACAGATACGCAGTATTTT.